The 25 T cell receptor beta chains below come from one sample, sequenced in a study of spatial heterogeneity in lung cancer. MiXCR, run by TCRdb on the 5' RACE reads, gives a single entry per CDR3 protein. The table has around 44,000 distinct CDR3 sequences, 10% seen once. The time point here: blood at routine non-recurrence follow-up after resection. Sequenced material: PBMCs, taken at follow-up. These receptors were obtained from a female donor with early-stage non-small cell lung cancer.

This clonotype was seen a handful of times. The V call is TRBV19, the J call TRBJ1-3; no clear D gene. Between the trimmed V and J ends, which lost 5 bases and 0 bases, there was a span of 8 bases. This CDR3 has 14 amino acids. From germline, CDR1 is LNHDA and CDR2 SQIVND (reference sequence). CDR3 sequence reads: CASSQTASGNTIYF. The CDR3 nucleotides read TGTGCCAGTAGTCAGACGGCCTCTGGAAACACCATATATTTT.

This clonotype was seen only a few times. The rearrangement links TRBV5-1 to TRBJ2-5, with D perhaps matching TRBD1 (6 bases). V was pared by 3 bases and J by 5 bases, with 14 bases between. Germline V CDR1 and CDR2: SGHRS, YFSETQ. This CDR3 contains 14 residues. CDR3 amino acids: CASSSRQVGETQYF. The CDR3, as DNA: TGCGCCAGCAGCTCCCGACAGGTTGGTGAGACCCAGTACTTC.

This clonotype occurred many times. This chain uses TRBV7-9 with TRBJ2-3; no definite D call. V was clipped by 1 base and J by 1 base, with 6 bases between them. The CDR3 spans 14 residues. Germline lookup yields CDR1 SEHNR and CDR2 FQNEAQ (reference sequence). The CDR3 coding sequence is TGTGCCAGCAGCTTAGTGAGCGGCACAGATACGCAGTATTTT. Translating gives CASSLVSGTDTQYF.

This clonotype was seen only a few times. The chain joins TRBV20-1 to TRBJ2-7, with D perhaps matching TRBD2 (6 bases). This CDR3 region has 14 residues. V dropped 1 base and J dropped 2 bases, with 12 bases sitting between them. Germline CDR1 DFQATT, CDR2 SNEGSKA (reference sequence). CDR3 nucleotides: TGCAGTGCTAGAGCCGGCGGGACCACCTACGAGCAGTACTTC. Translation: CSARAGGTTYEQYF.

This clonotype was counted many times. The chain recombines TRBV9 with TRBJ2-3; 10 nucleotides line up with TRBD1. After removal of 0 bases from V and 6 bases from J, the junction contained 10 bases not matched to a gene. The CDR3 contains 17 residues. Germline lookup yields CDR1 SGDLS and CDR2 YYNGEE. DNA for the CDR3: TGTGCCAGCAGCGTAGCCCCGGGACAGGGGTCTTCTGATACGCAGTATTTT. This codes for CASSVAPGQGSSDTQYF.

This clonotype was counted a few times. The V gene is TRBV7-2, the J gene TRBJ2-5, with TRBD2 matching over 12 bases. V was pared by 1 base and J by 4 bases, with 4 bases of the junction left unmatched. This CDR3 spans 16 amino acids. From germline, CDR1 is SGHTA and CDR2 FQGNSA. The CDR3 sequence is CASSLDLAGGRETQYF. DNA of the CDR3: TGTGCCAGCAGCTTAGATCTAGCGGGGGGGCGAGAGACCCAGTACTTC.

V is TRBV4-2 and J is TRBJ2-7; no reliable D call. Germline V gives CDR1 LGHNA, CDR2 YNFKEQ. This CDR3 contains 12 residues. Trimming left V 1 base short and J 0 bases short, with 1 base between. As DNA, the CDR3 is TGTGCCAGCAGCCAAGTCTCCTACGAGCAGTACTTC. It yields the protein CASSQVSYEQYF.

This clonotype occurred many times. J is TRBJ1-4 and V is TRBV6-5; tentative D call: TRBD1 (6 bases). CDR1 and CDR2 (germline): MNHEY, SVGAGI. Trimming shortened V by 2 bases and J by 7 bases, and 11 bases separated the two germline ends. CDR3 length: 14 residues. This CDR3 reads CASSYGRGGEKLFF. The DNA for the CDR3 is TGTGCCAGCAGTTACGGCAGGGGCGGTGAAAAACTGTTTTTT.

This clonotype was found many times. The CDR3, as DNA: TGTGCCAGCAGCCGGAGGTACCAAGAGACCCAGTACTTC. Translating gives CASSRRYQETQYF. The rearrangement uses TRBV7-6 and TRBJ2-5; D possibly corresponds to TRBD2 (5 bases). CDR3 length: 13 residues. Trimming pared 5 bases from V and 0 bases from J, leaving 7 bases between. Germline CDR1 reads SGHVS; CDR2 reads FNYEAQ.

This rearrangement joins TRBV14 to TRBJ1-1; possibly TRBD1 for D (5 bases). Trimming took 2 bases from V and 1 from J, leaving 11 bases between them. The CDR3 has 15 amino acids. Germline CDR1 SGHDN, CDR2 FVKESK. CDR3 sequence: CASSQHAGTNTEAFF. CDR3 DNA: TGTGCCAGCAGCCAACACGCAGGGACGAACACTGAAGCTTTCTTT. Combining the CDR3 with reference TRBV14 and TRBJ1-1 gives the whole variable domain EAGVTQFPSHSVIEKGQTVTLRCDPISGHDNLYWYRRVMGKEIKFLLHFVKESKQDESGMPNNRFLAERTGGTYSTLKVQPAELEDSGVYFCASSQHAGTNTEAFFGQGTRLTVV.

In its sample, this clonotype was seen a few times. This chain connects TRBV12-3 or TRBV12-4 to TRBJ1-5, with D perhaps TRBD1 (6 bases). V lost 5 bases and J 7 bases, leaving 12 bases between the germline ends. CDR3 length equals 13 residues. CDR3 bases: TGTGCCAGCAGTCGGGAGCAGGGGCAGCCCCAGCATTTT. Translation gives CASSREQGQPQHF.

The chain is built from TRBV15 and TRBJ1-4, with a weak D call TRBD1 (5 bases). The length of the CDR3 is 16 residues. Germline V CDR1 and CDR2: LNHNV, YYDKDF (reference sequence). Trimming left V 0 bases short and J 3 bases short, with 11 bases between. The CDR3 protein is CATSRDGAGPNEKLFF. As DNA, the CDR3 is TGTGCCACCAGCAGAGACGGCGCGGGACCTAATGAAAAACTGTTTTTT.

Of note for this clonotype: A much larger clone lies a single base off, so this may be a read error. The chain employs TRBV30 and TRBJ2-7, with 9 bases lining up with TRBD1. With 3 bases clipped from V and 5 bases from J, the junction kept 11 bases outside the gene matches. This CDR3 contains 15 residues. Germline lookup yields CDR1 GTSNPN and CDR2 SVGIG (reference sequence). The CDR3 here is CAWSLGTGTLNEQYF. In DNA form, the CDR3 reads TGTGCCTGGAGCTTGGGGACAGGGACGCTGAACGAGCAGTACTTC.

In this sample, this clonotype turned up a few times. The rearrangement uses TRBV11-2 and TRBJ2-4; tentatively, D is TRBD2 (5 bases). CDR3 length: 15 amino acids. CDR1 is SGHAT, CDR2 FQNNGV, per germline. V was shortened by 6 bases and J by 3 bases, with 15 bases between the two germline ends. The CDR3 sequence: CASRHSYRGKNIQYF. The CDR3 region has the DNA TGTGCCAGCAGGCATTCTTACCGGGGCAAAAACATTCAGTACTTC.

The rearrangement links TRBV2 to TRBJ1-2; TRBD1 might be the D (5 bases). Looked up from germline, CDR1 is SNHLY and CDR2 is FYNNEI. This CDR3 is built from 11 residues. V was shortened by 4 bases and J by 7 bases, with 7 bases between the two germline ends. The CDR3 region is CASSARAGYTF. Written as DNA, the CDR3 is TGTGCCAGCAGTGCCAGGGCTGGCTACACCTTC. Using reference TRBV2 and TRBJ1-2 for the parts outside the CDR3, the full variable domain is EPEVTQTPSHQVTQMGQEVILRCVPISNHLYFYWYRQILGQKVEFLVSFYNNEISEKSEIFDDQFSVERPDGSNFTLKIRSTKLEDSAMYFCASSARAGYTFGSGTRLTVV.

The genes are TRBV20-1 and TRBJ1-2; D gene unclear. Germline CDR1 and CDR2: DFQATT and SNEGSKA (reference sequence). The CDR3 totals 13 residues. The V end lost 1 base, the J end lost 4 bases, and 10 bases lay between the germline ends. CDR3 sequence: CSARGRGTYGYTF. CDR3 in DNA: TGCAGTGCTAGAGGGAGAGGTACCTATGGCTACACCTTC.

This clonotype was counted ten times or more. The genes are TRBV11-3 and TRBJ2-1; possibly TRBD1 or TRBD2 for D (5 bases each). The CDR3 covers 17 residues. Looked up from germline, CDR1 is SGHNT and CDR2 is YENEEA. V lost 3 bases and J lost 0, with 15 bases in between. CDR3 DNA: TGTGCCAGCAGCTTCGACAACCGGGGACGCTCCTACAATGAGCAGTTCTTC. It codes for CASSFDNRGRSYNEQFF.

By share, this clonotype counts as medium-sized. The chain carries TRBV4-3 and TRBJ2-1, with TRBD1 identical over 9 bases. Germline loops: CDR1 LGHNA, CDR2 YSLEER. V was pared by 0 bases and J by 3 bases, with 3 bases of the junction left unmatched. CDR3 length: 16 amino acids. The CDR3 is CASSQEVTGGYNEQFF. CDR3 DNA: TGCGCCAGCAGCCAAGAGGTGACAGGGGGCTACAATGAGCAGTTCTTC.

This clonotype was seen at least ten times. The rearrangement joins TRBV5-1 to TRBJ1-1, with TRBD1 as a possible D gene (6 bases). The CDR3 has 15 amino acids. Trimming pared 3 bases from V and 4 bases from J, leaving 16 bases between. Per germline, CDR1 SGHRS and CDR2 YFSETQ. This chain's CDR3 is CASSYVQGAGTEAFF. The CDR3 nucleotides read TGCGCCAGCAGCTATGTACAGGGCGCGGGCACTGAAGCTTTCTTT.

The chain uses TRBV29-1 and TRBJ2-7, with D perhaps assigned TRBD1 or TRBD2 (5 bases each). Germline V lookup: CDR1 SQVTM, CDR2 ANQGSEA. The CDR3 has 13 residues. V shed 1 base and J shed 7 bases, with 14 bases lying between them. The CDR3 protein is CSVEGTPPGEQYF. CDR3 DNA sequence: TGCAGCGTTGAAGGGACACCTCCGGGGGAGCAGTACTTC.

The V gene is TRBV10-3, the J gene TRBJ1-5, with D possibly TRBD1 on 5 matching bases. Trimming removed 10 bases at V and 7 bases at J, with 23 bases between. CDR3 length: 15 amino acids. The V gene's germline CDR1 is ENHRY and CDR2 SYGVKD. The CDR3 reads CATSKTSGSRQPQHF. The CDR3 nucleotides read TGTGCCACTTCGAAGACTTCAGGGAGTAGACAGCCCCAGCATTTT.

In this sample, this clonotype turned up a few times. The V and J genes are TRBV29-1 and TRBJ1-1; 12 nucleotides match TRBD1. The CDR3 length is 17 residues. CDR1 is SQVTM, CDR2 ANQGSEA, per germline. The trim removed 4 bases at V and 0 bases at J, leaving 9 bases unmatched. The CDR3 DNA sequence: TGCAGCGTTGGTCCGTCCGGGACAGGGGGCTTGAACACTGAAGCTTTCTTT. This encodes CSVGPSGTGGLNTEAFF.

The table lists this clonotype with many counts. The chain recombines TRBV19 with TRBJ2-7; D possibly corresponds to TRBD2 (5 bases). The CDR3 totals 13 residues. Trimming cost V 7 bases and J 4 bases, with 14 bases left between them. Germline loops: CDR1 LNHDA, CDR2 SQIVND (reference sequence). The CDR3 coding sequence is TGTGCCAGTACCTCCCCCGCGGGTTACGAGCAGTACTTC. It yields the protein CASTSPAGYEQYF.

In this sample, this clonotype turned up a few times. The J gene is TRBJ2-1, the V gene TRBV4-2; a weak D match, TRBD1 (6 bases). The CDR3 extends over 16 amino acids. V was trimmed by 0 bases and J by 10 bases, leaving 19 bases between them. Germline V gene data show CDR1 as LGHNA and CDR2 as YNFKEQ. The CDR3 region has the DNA TGTGCCAGCAGCCAAGATGAGACAGGACTTAATGTGGAGCAGTTCTTC. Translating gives CASSQDETGLNVEQFF.

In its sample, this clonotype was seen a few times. CDR3 protein: CASLQGRNEKLFF. The DNA for the CDR3 is TGTGCCAGCTTGCAGGGGAGGAATGAAAAACTGTTTTTT. The chain combines TRBV28 with TRBJ1-4; perhaps TRBD1 as D (6 bases). Trimming took off 8 bases at V and 5 bases at J, with 12 bases between the two ends. CDR3 size: 13 residues. CDR1 and CDR2 from the germline V gene are MDHEN and SYDVKM.